Below are 24 T cell receptor beta chains sequenced from a single sample in a study of shared clonotypes between healthy human individuals. TCRdb keeps only in-frame clones here, not all; method: immunoSEQ multiplex PCR. Among over 850,000 clones listed, 75% to 80% were seen once. Sequences were obtained from memory CD4+ T cells from PBMCs. Noted subset: CD45RA-negative fraction. These receptors were taken from a young man in good health. Some clones in this sample may be carry-over from other donors' samples.

The V call is TRBV28, the J call TRBJ2-3; possibly TRBD1 for D (7 bases). The CDR3 sequence is 16 residues long. Trimming removed 6 bases from V and 1 base from J, with 17 bases in between. The V gene's germline CDR1 is MDHEN and CDR2 SYDVKM. The DNA of the CDR3 is TGTGCCAGCAGCTATCAGGGGGGCGCCCGCACAGATACGCAGTATTTT. It translates to CASSYQGGARTDTQYF.

This clone was picked up a small number of times. The chain combines TRBV4-1 with TRBJ1-1; possibly TRBD1 for D (6 bases). The CDR3 totals 17 residues. Germline-derived CDR1 and CDR2 are MGHRA and YSYEKL. The V and J ends lost 6 bases and 1 base respectively, with 21 bases between them. CDR3 loop: CASRRQVTGGPNTEAFF. In nucleotides, the CDR3 is TGCGCCAGCAGACGACAGGTCACGGGGGGCCCGAACACTGAAGCTTTCTTT.

The V gene is TRBV5-6, the J gene TRBJ2-7; D is perhaps TRBD1 (5 bases). The germline V gene encodes CDR1 SGHDT and CDR2 YYEEEE. The CDR3 is 12 amino acids. V was clipped by 5 bases and J by 3 bases, with 9 bases between them. The CDR3 DNA reads TGTGCCAGCAGTCAGGGTGACTACGAGCAGTACTTC. Translating it yields CASSQGDYEQYF.

The chain recombines TRBV5-4 with TRBJ1-1, with TRBD1 matching 8 bases. V dropped 4 bases and J dropped 3; count of bases not matched to a gene: 8. This CDR3 is 15 amino acids long. The germline CDR1 and CDR2 sequences are SGHNT and YYREEE (reference sequence). CDR3 coding DNA: TGTGCCAGCAGCCCGATACAGGGGGTTGACACTGAAGCTTTCTTT. Amino acid sequence: CASSPIQGVDTEAFF.

CDR3 sequence reads: CASSRNNYGYTF. In DNA form, the CDR3 reads TGTGCCAGCAGTAGAAATAACTATGGCTACACCTTC. The J gene is TRBJ1-2, the V gene TRBV27; the D is unclear. The CDR3 has 12 residues. CDR1 is MNHEY and CDR2 is SMNVEV in the germline V gene (reference sequence). Trimming shortened V by 5 bases and J by 1 base, and 5 bases separated the two germline ends.

The chain couples TRBV6-5 to TRBJ1-2; no firm D call. V shed 6 bases and J shed 2 bases, with 10 bases lying between them. Looked up from germline, CDR1 is MNHEY and CDR2 is SVGAGI. The CDR3 extends over 13 amino acids. CDR3 protein: CASSLFGNYGYTF. For the CDR3, the DNA is TGTGCCAGCAGCCTCTTTGGGAACTATGGCTACACCTTC.

This chain uses TRBV28 with TRBJ2-1; tentative D call: TRBD1 (5 bases). The CDR3 totals 16 residues. Trimming pared 6 bases from V and 4 bases from J, leaving 19 bases between. Germline CDR1 MDHEN, CDR2 SYDVKM. CDR3 amino acids: CASSPHLGQVYNEQFF. In nucleotides, the CDR3 is TGTGCCAGCAGCCCCCATCTTGGACAAGTATACAATGAGCAGTTCTTC.

With regard to this clone: In the same sample, other DNA sequences code for this CDR3. The CDR3 region is CASSLAGNNEQFF. DNA of the CDR3: TGCGCCAGCAGCTTGGCCGGGAACAATGAGCAGTTCTTC. This chain links TRBV5-1 with TRBJ2-1; weak D call: TRBD2 (5 bases). The germline V gene has CDR1 SGHRS and CDR2 YFSETQ. The CDR3 extends over 13 amino acids. Trimming cost V 0 bases and J 5 bases, with 6 bases left between them.

The chain couples TRBV2 to TRBJ1-1, with 11 bases matching TRBD1. V was pared by 5 bases and J by 1 base, with 3 bases of the junction left unmatched. The CDR3 is made up of 15 amino acids. Germline loops: CDR1 SNHLY, CDR2 FYNNEI. The CDR3, as DNA: TGTGCCAGCAGTCGGACAGGGGGCGAGAACACTGAAGCTTTCTTT. As protein: CASSRTGGENTEAFF.

The genes are TRBV27 and TRBJ2-1; 8 nucleotides match TRBD2. Unmatched junction bases numbered 6, after V lost 2 bases and J lost 9 bases. The V gene's germline CDR1 is MNHEY and CDR2 SMNVEV (reference sequence). The CDR3 has 14 residues. CDR3 loop: CASSLAGRGIEQFF. CDR3 sequence (DNA): TGTGCCAGCAGTTTAGCCGGGAGGGGGATTGAGCAGTTCTTC.

This clone was seen ten or more times. The rearrangement joins TRBV9 to TRBJ2-2, with D uncertain. Germline loops: CDR1 SGDLS, CDR2 YYNGEE. Trimming pared 6 bases from V and 6 bases from J, leaving 15 bases between. The CDR3 is 14 amino acids. The CDR3 region has the DNA TGTGCCAGCACCAGGACCCAGCCTCCCGGGGAGCTGTTTTTT. Its translation is CASTRTQPPGELFF.

The count of this clone is one. The chain is built from TRBV7-3 and TRBJ2-7; 8 bases line up with TRBD1. The J segment lost 7 bases and the V segment lost 5 bases, leaving 10 bases of the junction unmatched. The germline CDR1 and CDR2 sequences are SGHTA and FQGTGA. CDR3 length: 14 residues. The CDR3 reads CASSPGQGMWEQYF. DNA of the CDR3: TGTGCCAGCAGCCCCGGACAGGGAATGTGGGAGCAGTACTTC.

The CDR3 protein is CATSRDVIRGAGGYTF. For the CDR3, the DNA is TGTGCCACCAGCAGAGATGTTATTAGGGGGGCAGGTGGCTACACCTTC. V and J are TRBV15 and TRBJ1-2, with D perhaps TRBD1 (6 bases). V was pared by 0 bases and J by 7 bases, with 18 bases between. CDR3 size: 16 residues. CDR1 and CDR2 (germline): LNHNV, YYDKDF (reference sequence).

This clone has a single count. This chain connects TRBV2 to TRBJ2-3, with D tentatively TRBD2 (5 bases). Looked up from germline, CDR1 is SNHLY and CDR2 is FYNNEI. The CDR3 runs 16 residues. V dropped 6 bases and J dropped 2 bases, with 18 bases sitting between them. Here the CDR3 DNA reads TGTGCCAGCAGGATTTACGGCGGCGGACTCACAGATACGCAGTATTTT. Its translation: CASRIYGGGLTDTQYF.

J is TRBJ1-1 and V is TRBV29-1; D is uncertain. Trimming left V 4 bases short and J 1 base short, with 10 bases between. The CDR3 length is 13 residues. The germline V gene encodes CDR1 SQVTM and CDR2 ANQGSEA. CDR3 DNA: TGCAGCGTTGTGGCGGTCTCGAACACTGAAGCTTTCTTT. Protein: CSVVAVSNTEAFF. Filled out from reference TRBV29-1 and TRBJ1-1, the complete variable domain reads SAVISQKPSRDICQRGTSLTIQCQVDSQVTMMFWYRQQPGQSLTLIATANQGSEATYESGFVIDKFPISRPNLTFSTLTVSNMSPEDSSIYLCSVVAVSNTEAFFGQGTRLTVV.

V is TRBV5-4 and J is TRBJ1-1; D remains unclear. CDR1 is SGHNT and CDR2 is YYREEE in the germline V gene (reference sequence). This CDR3 is 12 amino acids long. V gave up 6 bases and J gave up 0 bases, with 6 bases separating them. CDR3 in DNA: TGTGCCAGCAAGAGCATGAACACTGAAGCTTTCTTT. It encodes CASKSMNTEAFF.

The rearrangement uses TRBV19 and TRBJ1-5, with TRBD1 identical over 8 bases. Trimming cost V 4 bases and J 0 bases; bases outside gene matches: 14. CDR1 is LNHDA and CDR2 is SQIVND in the germline V gene (reference sequence). This CDR3 is built from 19 residues. CDR3: CASSKSNRGTLYSNQPQHF. CDR3 coding DNA: TGTGCCAGTAGTAAGTCCAACAGGGGGACCTTGTATAGCAATCAGCCCCAGCATTTT.

The chain carries TRBV5-4 and TRBJ2-2, with D maybe TRBD2 (6 bases). Germline lookup yields CDR1 SGHNT and CDR2 YYREEE (reference sequence). V was trimmed by 0 bases and J by 0 bases, leaving 9 bases between them. The CDR3 spans 16 residues. CDR3 amino acids: CASSLVAASNTGELFF. The CDR3 bases are TGTGCCAGCAGCTTGGTAGCGGCTTCGAACACCGGGGAGCTGTTTTTT.

This clone was counted once. This chain links TRBV7-9 with TRBJ2-1; tentative D call: TRBD2 (6 bases). The CDR3 totals 15 residues. Germline V gives CDR1 SEHNR, CDR2 FQNEAQ (reference sequence). V was clipped by 1 base and J by 10 bases, with 17 bases between them. The CDR3 loop is CASSLGAIPAGEQFF. In nucleotides, the CDR3 is TGTGCCAGCAGCTTAGGGGCGATCCCCGCGGGGGAGCAGTTCTTC. Supplemented by reference TRBV7-9 and TRBJ2-1, the full variable domain reads DTGVSQNPRHKITKRGQNVTFRCDPISEHNRLYWYRQTLGQGPEFLTYFQNEAQLEKSRLLSDRFSAERPKGSFSTLEIQRTEQGDSAMYLCASSLGAIPAGEQFFGPGTRLTVL.

Details on this clone: With a far larger clone one base away, a read error is the likely cause. This specimen includes other DNA sequences encoding the same CDR3. The chain employs TRBV19 and TRBJ2-7; a possible D gene is TRBD2 (5 bases). This CDR3 spans 15 amino acids. Looked up from germline, CDR1 is LNHDA and CDR2 is SQIVND (reference sequence). V was clipped by 4 bases and J by 7 bases, with 20 bases between them. The CDR3 DNA follows: TGTGCCAGTAGTAAGCGTCTAGCTGTTTATCCTGAGCAGTACTTC. This codes for CASSKRLAVYPEQYF.

This chain connects TRBV7-2 to TRBJ1-1, with a weak D call TRBD1 (6 bases). Germline CDR1 is SGHTA and CDR2 is FQGNSA. V was shortened by 3 bases and J by 10 bases, with 15 bases between the two germline ends. This CDR3 contains 13 residues. The CDR3 DNA is TGTGCCAGCAGCTTGAATAAGGGGGATGGAGCTTTCTTT. Amino acid sequence: CASSLNKGDGAFF.

This clone was counted between two and nine times. It may be a read error: a sequence one base away is much more abundant. Other DNA sequences in the same sample also yield this CDR3. The chain is built from TRBV7-9 and TRBJ1-1; no clear D. The CDR3 extends over 13 amino acids. Germline CDR1 reads SEHNR; CDR2 reads FQNEAQ (reference sequence). The V gene lost 3 bases and the J gene lost 1 base, with 6 bases spanning the gap. CDR3: CASSFTENTEAFF. In DNA form, the CDR3 reads TGTGCCAGCAGCTTCACAGAGAACACTGAAGCTTTCTTT.

On this clone: The germline gene is not matched at one end of the junction; a read error may be the cause. The chain couples TRBV6-1 to TRBJ1-2, with D hard to call. Germline loops: CDR1 MNHNS, CDR2 SASEGT. The CDR3 sequence is 11 residues long. The CDR3 reads CASSELRGVAF. The CDR3 DNA reads as TGTGCCAGCAGTGAATTAAGAGGAGTTGCCTTC.

The rearrangement joins TRBV30 to TRBJ1-3; D is perhaps TRBD1 (6 bases). CDR3 length: 15 residues. Germline assignment: CDR1 GTSNPN and CDR2 SVGIG (reference sequence). Trimming pared 0 bases from V and 7 bases from J, leaving 16 bases between. CDR3 amino acids: CAWSVRSAGVNTIYF. The CDR3 DNA is TGTGCCTGGAGTGTAAGGAGTGCAGGGGTCAACACCATATATTTT. The full variable domain, in which reference TRBV30 and TRBJ1-3 provide the parts outside the CDR3, is SQTIHQWPATLVQPVGSPLSLECTVEGTSNPNLYWYRQAAGRGLQLLFYSVGIGQISSEVPQNLSASRPQDRQFILSSKKLLLSDSGFYLCAWSVRSAGVNTIYFGEGSWLTVV.